The next 22 T cell receptor beta chains were all read from a single sample in a study of blood T cell repertoires in COVID-19. Sequencing was performed with immunoSEQ multiplex PCR; in TCRdb, only in-frame clones are kept and a portion is missing. The sample includes roughly 400,000 clones, approximately 86% of them seen just once. Source material: PBMCs or T cells enriched from blood (not recorded which). Source of these receptors: a woman between 40 and 55 years old with acute COVID-19.

This clone has more than one count but fewer than ten. Other DNA sequences of this sample code for an identical CDR3. The chain has TRBV11-2 and TRBJ1-2; no clear D. V dropped 4 bases and J dropped 8 bases, with 8 bases sitting between them. The germline CDR1 and CDR2 sequences are SGHAT and FQNNGV. CDR3 size: 11 residues. This chain's CDR3 is CASSSGRGYTF. CDR3 DNA: TGTGCCAGCAGCTCAGGCAGAGGCTACACCTTC.

The J gene is TRBJ1-2, the V gene TRBV3-1 (or the pseudogene TRBV3-2); TRBD1 aligns across 7 bases. Trimming removed 4 bases from V and 3 bases from J; junction bases left unmatched: 5. The germline V gene has CDR1 LGHDT and CDR2 YNNKEL (reference sequence). The CDR3 runs 14 residues. CDR3 bases: TGTGCCAGCAGCCGACAGGGTAGGGACTATGGCTACACCTTC. This encodes CASSRQGRDYGYTF.

V is TRBV28 and J is TRBJ1-2; tentatively, D is TRBD1 (6 bases). The V and J ends lost 5 bases and 14 bases respectively, with 21 bases between them. Per the germline V gene, CDR1 is MDHEN and CDR2 is SYDVKM. The CDR3 extends over 13 amino acids. The CDR3 DNA follows: TGTGCCAGCAGTCTTCCGGACAGTGGAAGTGTTACCTTC. This encodes CASSLPDSGSVTF.

DNA of the CDR3: TGTGCCAGCAGCTTAGACAGGTCGTGGGACTATGGCTACACCTTC. Protein: CASSLDRSWDYGYTF. The J gene is TRBJ1-2, the V gene TRBV7-9, with D maybe TRBD1 (5 bases). The CDR3 is 15 residues long. Germline CDR1 SEHNR, CDR2 FQNEAQ (reference sequence). The germline V and J ends were trimmed by 1 base and 3 bases, with 12 bases remaining between them.

The chain has TRBV5-4 and TRBJ1-1; the match to TRBD1 covers 8 bases. Germline V gene lookup returns CDR1 SGHNT and CDR2 YYREEE (reference sequence). V shed 4 bases, J shed 0 bases, and the junction held 11 bases outside the gene matches. The CDR3 is made up of 17 amino acids. The CDR3 nucleotides read TGTGCCAGCAGCACAAGGACAGGGCCGTCAATGAACACTGAAGCTTTCTTT. Translated: CASSTRTGPSMNTEAFF. Supplemented by reference TRBV5-4 and TRBJ1-1, the full variable domain reads ETGVTQSPTHLIKTRGQQVTLRCSSQSGHNTVSWYQQALGQGPQFIFQYYREEENGRGNFPPRFSGLQFPNYSSELNVNALELDDSALYLCASSTRTGPSMNTEAFFGQGTRLTVV.

J is TRBJ1-1 and V is TRBV25-1; perhaps TRBD1 as D (6 bases). Germline assignment: CDR1 MGHDK and CDR2 SYGVNS. V lost 6 bases to trimming and J lost 0 bases, with 11 bases between them. The CDR3 totals 14 residues. CDR3 amino acids: CASRQTGLNTEAFF. The CDR3 region has the DNA TGTGCCAGCAGGCAAACAGGGTTGAACACTGAAGCTTTCTTT.

This chain uses TRBV10-3 with TRBJ1-2, with a weak D call TRBD1 (6 bases). Germline CDR1 ENHRY, CDR2 SYGVKD. V lost 8 bases and J 6 bases, leaving 13 bases between the germline ends. This CDR3 is 12 amino acids long. CDR3 residues: CAIWGGGDGYTF. DNA for the CDR3: TGTGCCATCTGGGGAGGGGGGGATGGCTACACCTTC.

The chain has TRBV4-1 and TRBJ2-1, with 8 bases lining up with TRBD2. The junction had 12 bases not matched to a gene; V was cut back by 2 bases and J by 12 bases. CDR1 is MGHRA, CDR2 YSYEKL, per germline. The CDR3 totals 15 residues. This CDR3 is CASSQQLAVPTVQFF. In DNA, the CDR3 is TGCGCCAGCAGCCAACAACTAGCGGTGCCGACTGTGCAGTTCTTC.

Notes on this clone: At the DNA level, this CDR3 is encoded by other sequences in the same sample as well. The rearrangement links TRBV6-5 to TRBJ1-5; no definite D call. CDR1 MNHEY and CDR2 SVGAGI come from the germline V gene. V lost 7 bases and J 0 bases, leaving 7 bases between the germline ends. This CDR3 contains 13 residues. The CDR3 nucleotides read TGTGCCAGCACGCGCGGTAGCAATCAGCCCCAGCATTTT. This gives the protein CASTRGSNQPQHF.

The CDR3: CASRDGDRMNTEAFF. In DNA form, the CDR3 reads TGCGCCAGCAGGGACGGAGACAGGATGAACACTGAAGCTTTCTTT. The rearrangement links TRBV5-1 to TRBJ1-1; a weak D match, TRBD1 (6 bases). Trimming shortened V by 5 bases and J by 0 bases, and 14 bases separated the two germline ends. Germline loops: CDR1 SGHRS, CDR2 YFSETQ. The CDR3 loop spans 15 amino acids.

The V gene is TRBV14, the J gene TRBJ2-1; maybe TRBD1 (5 bases). This CDR3 has 15 residues. The germline gives CDR1 SGHDN, CDR2 FVKESK. V was shortened by 2 bases and J by 1 base, with 9 bases between the two germline ends. This CDR3 reads CASSQTSGSYNEQFF. DNA for the CDR3: TGTGCCAGCAGCCAAACTTCAGGGTCCTACAATGAGCAGTTCTTC.

The chain carries TRBV25-1 and TRBJ1-2; TRBD1 matches 9 bases. CDR1 is MGHDK, CDR2 SYGVNS, per germline. This CDR3 contains 15 residues. Trimming took 6 bases from V and 3 from J; bases not matched to a gene: 8. The CDR3 protein is CASRASTGGDYGYTF. The CDR3 DNA follows: TGTGCCAGCAGAGCCTCGACAGGGGGGGACTATGGCTACACCTTC.

In DNA, the CDR3 is TGTGCCAGCTCCCAAGACAGGGGAGGGACTGAAGCTTTCTTT. This sequence encodes CASSQDRGGTEAFF. The chain employs TRBV18 and TRBJ1-1, with TRBD1 matching 8 bases. The germline V gene has CDR1 KGHSH and CDR2 LQKENI. J lost 5 bases, V lost 6 bases, and 8 bases had no gene match. This CDR3 spans 14 amino acids. The full variable domain, completed using reference TRBV18 and TRBJ1-1, is NAGVMQNPRHLVRRRGQEARLRCSPMKGHSHVYWYRQLPEEGLKFMVYLQKENIIDESGMPKERFSAEFPKEGPSILRIQQVVRGDSAAYFCASSQDRGGTEAFFGQGTRLTVV.

This chain connects TRBV5-1 to TRBJ2-3; the match to TRBD2 covers 14 bases. The CDR3 totals 17 residues. J lost 5 bases, V lost 4 bases, and 9 bases had no gene match. From germline, CDR1 is SGHRS and CDR2 YFSETQ. DNA of the CDR3: TGCGCCAGCAGCCCAGGCAGACTAGCGGGGGGGCAAGATACGCAGTATTTT. Translated: CASSPGRLAGGQDTQYF.

V and J are TRBV5-1 and TRBJ1-5; D is unclear. The V end lost 6 bases, the J end lost 4 bases, and 23 bases lay between the germline ends. Germline lookup yields CDR1 SGHRS and CDR2 YFSETQ. This CDR3 spans 17 amino acids. The CDR3 bases are TGCGCCAGCATCAATCGCTCGCACGCCGAACTGAATCAGCCCCAGCATTTT. It translates to CASINRSHAELNQPQHF.

The J gene is TRBJ2-7, the V gene TRBV30, with D possibly being TRBD2 (6 bases). There are 14 residues in the CDR3. Between the trimmed V and J ends, which lost 3 bases and 3 bases, there was a span of 15 bases. Germline V gene lookup returns CDR1 GTSNPN and CDR2 SVGIG (reference sequence). The CDR3 spells CAWRYPGLFYEQYF. The CDR3 DNA sequence: TGTGCCTGGAGGTACCCGGGACTCTTCTACGAGCAGTACTTC.

This chain links TRBV9 with TRBJ1-1, with TRBD1 matching 7 bases. The CDR3 loop spans 15 amino acids. Germline V lookup: CDR1 SGDLS, CDR2 YYNGEE. The ends lost 3 bases at V and 4 bases at J; junction bases unmatched: 9. Written as DNA, the CDR3 is TGTGCCAGCAGCGCCCGACCGACAGGGATCACTGAAGCTTTCTTT. Its protein is CASSARPTGITEAFF.

The chain couples TRBV7-9 to TRBJ1-2; D may be TRBD1 (5 bases). Trimming removed 5 bases from V and 8 bases from J, with 15 bases in between. The CDR3 is made up of 13 amino acids. In germline, CDR1 is SEHNR, CDR2 FQNEAQ (reference sequence). The CDR3 protein is CASSPAGVEGYTF. The CDR3 bases are TGTGCCAGCAGCCCCGCGGGGGTCGAAGGCTACACCTTC.

This chain links TRBV11-3 with TRBJ2-1; 7 nucleotides agree with TRBD2. The length of the CDR3 is 15 residues. Unmatched junction bases numbered 6, after V lost 1 base and J lost 6 bases. CDR1 is SGHNT, CDR2 YENEEA, per germline. CDR3 amino acids: CASSLGGGHSNEQFF. The CDR3 bases are TGTGCCAGCAGCTTAGGCGGGGGTCACAGCAATGAGCAGTTCTTC.

The rearrangement joins TRBV2 to TRBJ2-2; D gene unclear. Trimming shortened V by 3 bases and J by 1 base, and 9 bases separated the two germline ends. The germline gives CDR1 SNHLY, CDR2 FYNNEI. This CDR3 is 15 amino acids long. This chain's CDR3 is CASSEESVNTGELFF. The CDR3, as DNA: TGTGCCAGCAGTGAGGAGTCGGTGAACACCGGGGAGCTGTTTTTT.

The genes are TRBV18 and TRBJ1-3; D remains ambiguous. The CDR3 sequence is 14 residues long. Deletions cut 4 bases from V and 1 base from J, with 8 bases between. CDR1 and CDR2 (germline): KGHSH, LQKENI. This CDR3 is CASSRWTSGNTIYF. CDR3 nucleotides: TGTGCCAGCTCACGATGGACTTCTGGAAACACCATATATTTT.

The V call is TRBV21-1, the J call TRBJ2-6; the DNA was not used to check the table's D call, TRBD1. TRBV21-1 is given as a pseudogene. The CDR3 runs to 17 residues. The CDR3 spells CATIPSGGWTGANVLTF. The CDR3 bases are TGTGCCACAATACCATCTGGGGGCTGGACTGGGGCCAACGTCCTGACTTTC.